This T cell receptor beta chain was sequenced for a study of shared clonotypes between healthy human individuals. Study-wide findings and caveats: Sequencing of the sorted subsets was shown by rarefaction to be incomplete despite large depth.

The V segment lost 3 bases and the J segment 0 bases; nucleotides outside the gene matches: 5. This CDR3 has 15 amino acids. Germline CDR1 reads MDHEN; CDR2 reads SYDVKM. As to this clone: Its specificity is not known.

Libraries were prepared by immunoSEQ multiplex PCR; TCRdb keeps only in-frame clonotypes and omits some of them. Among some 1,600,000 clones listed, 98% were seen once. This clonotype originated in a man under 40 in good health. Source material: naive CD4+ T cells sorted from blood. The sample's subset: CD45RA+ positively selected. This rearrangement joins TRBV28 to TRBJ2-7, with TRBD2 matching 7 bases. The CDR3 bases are TGTGCCAGCAGTTTTTGGGGGACTAACTCCTACGAGCAGTACTTC. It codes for CASSFWGTNSYEQYF.